This T cell receptor (beta chain) was identified in a study of CD8 T cells in ankylosing spondylitis (TCRdb year 2017). Study-wide context: The study profiled T cell receptor beta repertoires in healthy donors and ankylosing spondylitis patients to find disease-linked TCR variants. The full study cohort was made up of 25 ankylosing spondylitis patients and about a hundred healthy donors. Peripheral blood samples were taken, and synovial fluid was additionally collected from ankylosing spondylitis patients.

Broad study findings and their caveats: According to the report, matched synovial fluid samples from ankylosing spondylitis patients were significantly enriched for the disease-linked clones. A TCR beta motif of several highly homologous amino acid variants appeared characteristic of blood from ankylosing spondylitis patients. In peripheral blood, the disease-linked clones were found at relatively low frequencies and had a CD8+ phenotype. Some motif variants were previously reported in synovial fluid and blood of reactive arthritis patients, suggesting common disease-initiation mechanisms.

Sequencing used an Illumina HiSeq 2500. Quantitative 5'-RACE with molecular barcodes was used to prepare TCR beta libraries. The published analysis was carried out like this. A new computational method based on a probabilistic model of VDJ rearrangement was used to identify disease-linked TCR variants. TCRdb itself trimmed the public reads at Q25 with fastp, ran MiXCR and retained productive beta chains. Rows are combined by CDR3 protein, so each entry shows the most common genes and DNA. None of the V and J calls come from the authors' own analysis; TCRdb made them. Present in this sample are 250,000 to 350,000 distinct CDR3 sequences, around 21% of which were seen just once. About 3.7% of the sample rests with the top ten. Concerning this clonotype: This clone's antigen is unknown. No per-base quality is available; no much larger clone lies one base away.

The TCR sequence derives from a female donor with ankylosing spondylitis or in good health (not recorded which). Sequenced sample: blood, either unsorted or a sorted T cell fraction (not recorded which).

The CDR3 corresponds to CASTSLGDTQYF. The sequence in DNA is TGTGCCAGCACCTCTCTGGGAGATACGCAGTATTTT. Recombination joined TRBV6-2 or TRBV6-3 with TRBJ2-3, with the D gene not confidently named. Deletion took 7 bases off V and 5 bases off J, with a span of 10 bases between the germline ends. The CDR3 sequence holds 12 residues, the cysteine and phenylalanine included. Only the CDR3 DNA stays, 36 bases, in frame from base 1. CDR1 and CDR2, looked up from the germline V gene, are MNHEY and SVGEGT.